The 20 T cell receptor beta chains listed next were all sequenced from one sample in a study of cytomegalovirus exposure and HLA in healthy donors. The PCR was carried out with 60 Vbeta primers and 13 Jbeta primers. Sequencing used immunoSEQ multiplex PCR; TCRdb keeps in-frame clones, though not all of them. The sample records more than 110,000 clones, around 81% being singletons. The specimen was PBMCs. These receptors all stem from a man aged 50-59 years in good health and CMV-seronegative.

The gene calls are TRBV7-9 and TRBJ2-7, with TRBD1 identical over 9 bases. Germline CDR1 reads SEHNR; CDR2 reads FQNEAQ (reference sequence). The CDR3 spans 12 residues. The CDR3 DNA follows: TGTGTCGTGGGGACAGGGCCCTACGAGCAGTACTTC. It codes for CVVGTGPYEQYF.

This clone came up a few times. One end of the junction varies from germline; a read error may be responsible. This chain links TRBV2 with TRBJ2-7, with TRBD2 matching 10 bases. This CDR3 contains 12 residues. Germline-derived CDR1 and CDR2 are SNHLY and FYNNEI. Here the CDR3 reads CASSRGLAEPVF. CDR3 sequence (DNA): TGTGCCAGCAGTAGAGGACTAGCGGAGCCGGTCTTC. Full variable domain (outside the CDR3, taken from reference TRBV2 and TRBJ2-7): EPEVTQTPSHQVTQMGQEVILRCVPISNHLYFYWYRQILGQKVEFLVSFYNNEISEKSEIFDDQFSVERPDGSNFTLKIRSTKLEDSAMYFCASSRGLAEPVFGPGTRLTVT.

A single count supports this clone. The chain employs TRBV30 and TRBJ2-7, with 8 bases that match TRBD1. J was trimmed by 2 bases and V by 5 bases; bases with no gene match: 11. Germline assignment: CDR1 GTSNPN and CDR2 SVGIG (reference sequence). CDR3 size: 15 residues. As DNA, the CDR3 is TGTGCCTGGTCCCCCGGACAGGGATTCGCCTACGAGCAGTACTTC. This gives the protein CAWSPGQGFAYEQYF.

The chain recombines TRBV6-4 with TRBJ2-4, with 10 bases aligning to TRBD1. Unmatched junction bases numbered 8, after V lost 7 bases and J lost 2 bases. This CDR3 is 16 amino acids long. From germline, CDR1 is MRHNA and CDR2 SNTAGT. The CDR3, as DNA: TGTGCCAGCAAAGGAGGGACAGGGGTGCCCAAAAACATTCAGTACTTC. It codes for CASKGGTGVPKNIQYF.

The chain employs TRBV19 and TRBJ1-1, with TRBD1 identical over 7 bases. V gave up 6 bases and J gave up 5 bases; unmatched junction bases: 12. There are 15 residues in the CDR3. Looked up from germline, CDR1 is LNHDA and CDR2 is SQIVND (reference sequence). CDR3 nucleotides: TGTGCCAGTAGCATACAGGGGTCGGTCGTGACTGAAGCTTTCTTT. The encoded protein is CASSIQGSVVTEAFF.

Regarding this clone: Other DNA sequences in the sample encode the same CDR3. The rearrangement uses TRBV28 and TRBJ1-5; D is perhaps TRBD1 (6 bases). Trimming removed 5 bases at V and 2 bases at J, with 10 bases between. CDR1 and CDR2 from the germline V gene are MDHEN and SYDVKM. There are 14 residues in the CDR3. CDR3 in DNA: TGTGCCAGCAGTCTAGGGGGGGGCAATCAGCCCCAGCATTTT. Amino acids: CASSLGGGNQPQHF.

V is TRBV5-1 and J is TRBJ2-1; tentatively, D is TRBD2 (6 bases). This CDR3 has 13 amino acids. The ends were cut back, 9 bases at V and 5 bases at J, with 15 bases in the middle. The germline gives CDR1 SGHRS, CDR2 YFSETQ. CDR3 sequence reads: CATTAPGDNEQFF. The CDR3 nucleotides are TGCGCCACCACAGCCCCGGGGGACAATGAGCAGTTCTTC.

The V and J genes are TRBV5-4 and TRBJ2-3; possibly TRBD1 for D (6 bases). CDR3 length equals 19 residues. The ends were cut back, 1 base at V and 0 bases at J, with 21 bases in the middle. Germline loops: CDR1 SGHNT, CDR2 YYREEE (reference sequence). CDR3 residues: CASSLTFRTADFSTDTQYF. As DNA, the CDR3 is TGTGCCAGCAGCTTGACGTTCAGGACAGCCGATTTCAGCACAGATACGCAGTATTTT.

The CDR3 spells CASSAGASGGYEQFF. CDR3 DNA: TGTGCCAGCAGCGCCGGGGCTAGCGGGGGGTATGAGCAGTTCTTC. V gene TRBV9 combines with J gene TRBJ2-1, with 11 bases matching TRBD2. The J segment lost 8 bases and the V segment lost 3 bases, leaving 7 bases of the junction unmatched. Germline CDR1 reads SGDLS; CDR2 reads YYNGEE. This CDR3 spans 15 amino acids.

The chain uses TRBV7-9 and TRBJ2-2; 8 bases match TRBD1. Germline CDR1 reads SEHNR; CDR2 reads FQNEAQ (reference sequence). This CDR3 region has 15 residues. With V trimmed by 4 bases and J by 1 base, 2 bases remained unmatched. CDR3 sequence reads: CASSWGTGNTGELFF. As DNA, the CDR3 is TGTGCCAGCAGCTGGGGGACAGGGAACACCGGGGAGCTGTTTTTT.

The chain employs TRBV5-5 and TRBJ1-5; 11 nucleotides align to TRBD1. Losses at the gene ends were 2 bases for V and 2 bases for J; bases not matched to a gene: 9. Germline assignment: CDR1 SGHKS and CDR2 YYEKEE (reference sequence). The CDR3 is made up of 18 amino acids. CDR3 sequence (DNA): TGTGCCAGCAGCTTACAGCCGGGACAGGGGGAAGGCAATCAGCCCCAGCATTTT. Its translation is CASSLQPGQGEGNQPQHF.

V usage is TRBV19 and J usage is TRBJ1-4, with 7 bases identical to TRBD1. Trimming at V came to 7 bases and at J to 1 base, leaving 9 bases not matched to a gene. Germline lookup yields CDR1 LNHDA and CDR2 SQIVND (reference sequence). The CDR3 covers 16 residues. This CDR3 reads CASKDRILKTNEKLFF. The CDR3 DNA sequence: TGTGCCAGTAAGGACAGGATTTTGAAAACTAATGAAAAACTGTTTTTT.

The CDR3 DNA reads TGTGCCAGCAGCCCGACCCTCGGAGGAGCCTACGAGCAGTACTTC. This translates into CASSPTLGGAYEQYF. This chain connects TRBV7-9 to TRBJ2-7, with D possibly TRBD2 on 5 matching bases. Germline assignment: CDR1 SEHNR and CDR2 FQNEAQ (reference sequence). This CDR3 has 15 residues. With 5 bases removed from V and 2 bases from J, the gap between germline ends came to 16 bases.

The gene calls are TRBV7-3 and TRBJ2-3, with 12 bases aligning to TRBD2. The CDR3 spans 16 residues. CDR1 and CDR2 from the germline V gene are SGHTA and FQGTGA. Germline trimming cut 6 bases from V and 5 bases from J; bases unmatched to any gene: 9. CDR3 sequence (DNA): TGTGCCAGCAGTCTCGGGACTAGCGGGTCTAAAGATACGCAGTATTTT. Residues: CASSLGTSGSKDTQYF.

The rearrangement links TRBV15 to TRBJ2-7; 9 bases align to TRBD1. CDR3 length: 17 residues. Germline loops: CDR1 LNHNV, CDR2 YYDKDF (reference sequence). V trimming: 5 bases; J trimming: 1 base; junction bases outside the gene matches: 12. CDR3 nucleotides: TGTGCCACCAGCTGGGGACAGGGATCCCTTACATCCTACGAGCAGTACTTC. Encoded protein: CATSWGQGSLTSYEQYF.

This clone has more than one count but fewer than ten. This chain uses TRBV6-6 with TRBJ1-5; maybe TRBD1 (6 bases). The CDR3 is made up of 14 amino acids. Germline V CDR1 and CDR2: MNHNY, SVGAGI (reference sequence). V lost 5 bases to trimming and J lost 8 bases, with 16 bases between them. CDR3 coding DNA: TGTGCCAGCAGTCAACAGGGCTTTATGGAGCCCCAGCATTTT. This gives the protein CASSQQGFMEPQHF.

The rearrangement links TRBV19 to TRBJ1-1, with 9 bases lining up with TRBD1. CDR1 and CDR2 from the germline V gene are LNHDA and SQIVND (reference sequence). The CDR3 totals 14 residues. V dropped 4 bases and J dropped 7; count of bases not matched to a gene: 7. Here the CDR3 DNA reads TGTGCCAGTAGTAACGTTGGGACAGGGTATGAAGCTTTCTTT. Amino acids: CASSNVGTGYEAFF.

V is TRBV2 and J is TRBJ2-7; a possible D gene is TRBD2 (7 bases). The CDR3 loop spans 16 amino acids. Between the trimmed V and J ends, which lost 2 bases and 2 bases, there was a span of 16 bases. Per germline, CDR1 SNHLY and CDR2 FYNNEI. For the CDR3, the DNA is TGTGCCAGCAGTGAAATAGGGGGGAGGGAGACCTACGAGCAGTACTTC. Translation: CASSEIGGRETYEQYF. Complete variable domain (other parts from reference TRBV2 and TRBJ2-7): EPEVTQTPSHQVTQMGQEVILRCVPISNHLYFYWYRQILGQKVEFLVSFYNNEISEKSEIFDDQFSVERPDGSNFTLKIRSTKLEDSAMYFCASSEIGGRETYEQYFGPGTRLTVT.

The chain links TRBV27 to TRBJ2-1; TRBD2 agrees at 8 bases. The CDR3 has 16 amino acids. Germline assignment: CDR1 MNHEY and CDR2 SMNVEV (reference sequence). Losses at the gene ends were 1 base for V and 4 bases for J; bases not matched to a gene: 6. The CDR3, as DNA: TGTGCCAGCAGTTTATTTTCGGGGGGGCGGTACAATGAGCAGTTCTTC. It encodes CASSLFSGGRYNEQFF.

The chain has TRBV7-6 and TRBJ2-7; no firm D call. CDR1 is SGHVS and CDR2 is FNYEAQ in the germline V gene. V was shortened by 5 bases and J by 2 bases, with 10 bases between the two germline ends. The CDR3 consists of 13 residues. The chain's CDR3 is CASSPFEAYEQYF. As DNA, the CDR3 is TGTGCCAGCAGCCCCTTTGAGGCCTACGAGCAGTACTTC. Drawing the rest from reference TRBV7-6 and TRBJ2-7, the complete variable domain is GAGVSQSPRYKVTKRGQDVALRCDPISGHVSLYWYRQALGQGPEFLTYFNYEAQQDKSGLPNDRFSAERPEGSISTLTIQRTEQRDSAMYRCASSPFEAYEQYFGPGTRLTVT.